The rows below give T cell receptor beta chains drawn from one sample of a study of OX40 agonist ivuxolimab in advanced cancers. TCRdb keeps only in-frame clones here, not all; method: immunoSEQ multiplex PCR. Found here are just over 90,000 clones, 85% to 95% of them singletons; the top ten hold about 2.6%. Sequenced here: CD4+ or CD8+ T cells sorted from blood, sampled in a trial of the OX40 agonist ivuxolimab. These receptors came from an adult with an advanced solid tumor such as melanoma, head and neck, liver or kidney cancer. Both conserved end residues are part of each CDR3. D genes are given only for firm matches. Part of the rows lack a size; the others show once, few, many or a class for expanded clones.

TRBV11-2	TRBJ2-3	-	-	CASSYLGLGNTQYF	TGTGCCAGCAGCTATCTCGGCCTTGGGAATACGCAGTATTTT
TRBV19	TRBJ1-1	-	-	CASSPLISGTEAFF	TGTGCCAGTAGCCCGTTAATAAGCGGCACTGAAGCTTTCTTT
TRBV27	TRBJ2-5	TRBD2	-	CASSLLGGRPQETQYF	TGTGCCAGCAGTTTACTTGGCGGGAGGCCACAAGAGACCCAGTACTTC
TRBV7-9	TRBJ2-5	TRBD2	-	CASSLRTSKETQYF	TGTGCCAGCAGCTTAAGGACTAGTAAAGAGACCCAGTACTTC
TRBV4-2	TRBJ2-5	-	once	CASSQVLGSQETQYF	TGTGCCAGCAGCCAAGTCCTCGGTTCTCAAGAGACCCAGTACTTC
TRBV6-5	TRBJ2-1	-	once	CASSYYLGGYNEQFF	TGTGCCAGCAGTTACTATCTCGGGGGCTACAATGAGCAGTTCTTC
TRBV6-6	TRBJ1-1	-	-	CASSYGNGEAFF	TGTGCCAGCAGCTATGGGAACGGTGAAGCTTTCTTT
TRBV9	TRBJ2-1	-	-	CASSESGRGTYNEQFF	TGTGCCAGCAGCGAAAGTGGGAGAGGAACCTACAATGAGCAGTTCTTC
TRBV6-6	TRBJ2-7	-	few	CASSFVTGGRDEQYF	TGTGCCAGCAGTTTCGTGACAGGAGGTCGGGACGAGCAGTACTTC
TRBV6-5	TRBJ2-3	-	-	CASSSTTTDTQYF	TGTGCCAGCAGTTCAACTACCACAGATACGCAGTATTTT
TRBV14	TRBJ2-1	TRBD2	-	CASSLGTSGRNYEQFF	TGTGCCAGCAGCCTTGGGACTAGCGGGAGGAACTATGAGCAGTTCTTC
TRBV11-2	TRBJ1-2	-	-	CASSPAAYGYTF	TGTGCCAGCAGCCCTGCCGCTTATGGCTACACCTTC
TRBV15	TRBJ2-1	TRBD2	-	CATAGLADNEQFF	TGTGCCACCGCGGGACTAGCGGACAATGAGCAGTTCTTC
TRBV10-3	TRBJ2-5	TRBD2	-	CAINMREGYQETQYF	TGTGCCATCAATATGAGGGAGGGGTACCAAGAGACCCAGTACTTC
TRBV2	TRBJ1-1	-	-	CAGLGTANTEAFF	TGTGCCGGGCTCGGGACGGCGAACACTGAAGCTTTCTTT
TRBV12-1	TRBJ1-1	-	-	CASSDAQGRRLNTEAFF	TGTGCCAGCAGCGATGCACAGGGGCGAAGACTGAACACTGAAGCTTTCTTT
TRBV27	TRBJ2-1	-	-	CASSLWGMEREQFF	TGTGCCAGCAGTTTATGGGGGATGGAACGGGAGCAGTTCTTC
TRBV2	TRBJ1-5	TRBD1	-	CASSRTGNGQPQHF	TGTGCCAGCAGTAGGACAGGGAACGGGCAGCCCCAGCATTTT
TRBV11-2	TRBJ2-7	-	few	CASSSTPHSNYEQYF	TGTGCCAGCAGCTCAACTCCACACAGTAACTACGAGCAGTACTTC
TRBV2	TRBJ2-1	TRBD1	-	CASRSGTGAGNEQFF	TGTGCCAGCAGATCCGGGACAGGGGCCGGGAATGAGCAGTTCTTC
TRBV7-9	TRBJ2-5	TRBD1	once	CASSTRQGETQYF	TGTGCCAGCAGCACCCGACAGGGGGAGACCCAGTACTTC
TRBV14	TRBJ2-7	-	-	CASSDPNYEQYF	TGTGCCAGCTCGGACCCCAACTACGAGCAGTACTTC
TRBV25-1	TRBJ2-7	-	-	CASSDWATSEQYF	TGTGCCAGCAGTGATTGGGCAACCAGCGAGCAGTACTTC
TRBV9	TRBJ2-7	-	-	CASSVESTPYEQYF	TGTGCCAGCAGCGTAGAGAGTACCCCCTACGAGCAGTACTTC
TRBV5-6	TRBJ1-5	TRBD1	-	CASSFGTGFNQPQHF	TGTGCCAGCAGCTTCGGGACAGGGTTTAATCAGCCCCAGCATTTT
TRBV5-1	TRBJ2-1	TRBD1	-	CASSRGQERSYNEQFF	TGCGCCAGCAGCAGGGGACAGGAGCGCTCCTACAATGAGCAGTTCTTC
TRBV4-3	TRBJ2-7	TRBD2	-	CASSQGLAGSLSYEQYF	TGCGCCAGCAGCCAGGGACTAGCGGGATCCCTTTCCTACGAGCAGTACTTC
TRBV27	TRBJ2-3	-	-	CASNSLRQRYTDTQYF	TGTGCCAGCAATTCCCTTCGACAACGTTACACAGATACGCAGTATTTT
TRBV19	TRBJ2-1	TRBD1	-	CASKGYRDRRDNEQFF	TGTGCCAGTAAAGGTTACAGGGACAGGCGAGACAATGAGCAGTTCTTC
TRBV25-1	TRBJ2-7	-	-	CASYDSYEQYF	TGTGCCAGTTACGACAGCTACGAGCAGTACTTC
TRBV6-5	TRBJ2-1	-	-	CASSYSITGAEQFF	TGTGCCAGCAGTTACTCGATAACTGGGGCTGAGCAGTTCTTC
TRBV19	TRBJ1-3	-	-	CASSDYLFSGNTIYF	TGTGCCAGTAGTGATTACTTATTCTCTGGAAACACCATATATTTT
TRBV27	TRBJ2-3	-	-	CASSLPNSGTDTQYF	TGTGCCAGCAGTTTGCCAAACTCTGGGACAGATACGCAGTATTTT
TRBV5-4	TRBJ2-7	TRBD2	-	CASSTGTSEKYF	TGTGCCAGCAGCACCGGGACTAGCGAGAAGTACTTC
TRBV25-1	TRBJ1-1	-	-	CASSPGPEAFF	TGTGCCAGCAGTCCGGGGCCAGAAGCTTTCTTT
TRBV7-9	TRBJ2-2	-	-	CASSSGTGAKVSGELFF	TGTGCCAGCAGCTCGGGGACTGGGGCAAAGGTTTCGGGGGAGCTGTTTTTT
TRBV5-5	TRBJ1-1	-	-	CASSLARFMNTEAFF	TGTGCCAGCAGCTTGGCCCGGTTTATGAACACTGAAGCTTTCTTT
TRBV7-9	TRBJ2-7	TRBD1	-	CASSPRPGQGRSYEQYF	TGTGCCAGCAGCCCCCGACCGGGACAGGGCCGCTCCTACGAGCAGTACTTC
TRBV29-1	TRBJ2-1	TRBD2	-	CSVESSRGGLWGNEQFF	TGCAGCGTTGAAAGTTCGCGGGGGGGCCTATGGGGCAATGAGCAGTTCTTC
TRBV29-1	TRBJ1-2	-	-	CSFRTGYGYTF	TGCAGCTTCAGGACGGGGTATGGCTACACCTTC
TRBV5-5	TRBJ2-7	TRBD2	-	CASSLSMASGVQEQYF	TGTGCCAGCAGCTTGAGTATGGCTAGCGGGGTACAAGAGCAGTACTTC
TRBV4-3	TRBJ1-2	-	-	CASSQDYKGPYGYTF	TGCGCCAGCAGCCAAGATTACAAGGGTCCCTATGGCTACACCTTC
TRBV19	TRBJ1-1	-	-	CASSMWGGVTEAFF	TGTGCCAGTAGTATGTGGGGGGGTGTCACTGAAGCTTTCTTT
TRBV10-2	TRBJ1-2	TRBD1	-	CASSEQGATYGYTF	TGCGCCAGCAGTGAACAGGGGGCTACCTATGGCTACACCTTC
TRBV29-1	TRBJ2-2	TRBD1	-	CSGQGYTGELFF	TGCAGCGGACAGGGATACACCGGGGAGCTGTTTTTT